One and the same sample provided the 32 T cell receptor beta chains below, sequenced in a study of cytomegalovirus exposure and HLA in healthy donors. 60 Vbeta and 13 Jbeta primers were used in PCR. Clones were read by immunoSEQ multiplex PCR, and TCRdb kept only the in-frame ones, dropping some. The sample records about 180,000 clones, approximately 82% being singletons. The sequenced material came from PBMCs. Receptor source: a woman aged 30 to 39 in good health and CMV-seronegative.

The chain links TRBV6-5 to TRBJ2-2; TRBD2 is a possible D gene (6 bases). V dropped 0 bases and J dropped 2 bases, with 10 bases sitting between them. Germline lookup yields CDR1 MNHEY and CDR2 SVGAGI. The CDR3 is 16 residues long. This chain's CDR3 is CASSYSTGLNTGELFF. The DNA of the CDR3 is TGTGCCAGCAGTTACTCAACGGGACTTAACACCGGGGAGCTGTTTTTT.

The chain has TRBV5-1 and TRBJ2-3; 8 bases map to TRBD1. Germline CDR1 SGHRS, CDR2 YFSETQ. This CDR3 comprises 14 residues. Losses at the gene ends were 0 bases for V and 3 bases for J; bases not matched to a gene: 0. The CDR3: CASSLDRGTDTQYF. The CDR3 DNA sequence: TGCGCCAGCAGCTTGGACAGGGGGACAGATACGCAGTATTTT.

The genes are TRBV28 and TRBJ1-2; the D gene is possibly TRBD1 (5 bases). With 3 bases removed from V and 9 bases from J, the gap between germline ends came to 14 bases. The CDR3 is 13 residues long. The germline CDR1 and CDR2 sequences are MDHEN and SYDVKM. CDR3 protein: CASSLWQGESYTF. CDR3 coding DNA: TGTGCCAGCAGTTTGTGGCAGGGCGAGAGCTACACCTTC.

Details on this clone: This same CDR3 is encoded by further DNA sequences in the sample. V and J are TRBV5-6 and TRBJ2-5; no reliable D call. V lost 0 bases and J 5 bases, leaving 8 bases between the germline ends. CDR3 size: 13 residues. CDR1 and CDR2 (germline): SGHDT, YYEEEE. CDR3 nucleotides: TGTGCCAGCAGCTTGGGAGGTGGGGAGACCCAGTACTTC. Its translation is CASSLGGGETQYF.

This clone was observed a few times. The V gene is TRBV28, the J gene TRBJ1-5; the D is unclear. The V end lost 3 bases, the J end lost 0 bases, and 9 bases lay between the germline ends. Germline V gene lookup returns CDR1 MDHEN and CDR2 SYDVKM. This CDR3 has 15 residues. The DNA for the CDR3 is TGTGCCAGCAGTTTTTGGGCTAATAGCAATCAGCCCCAGCATTTT. Translated: CASSFWANSNQPQHF.

The rearrangement uses TRBV15 and TRBJ2-3; 10 bases line up with TRBD1. Germline-derived CDR1 and CDR2 are LNHNV and YYDKDF (reference sequence). This CDR3 is 16 amino acids long. J gave up 3 bases and V 5 bases, and 8 bases lay outside the gene matches. The CDR3 region has the DNA TGTGCCACCAGCGACAGGGGGCGCGAGGTGACAGATACGCAGTATTTT. Its protein product is CATSDRGREVTDTQYF.

This clone has only one observation. The rearrangement joins TRBV5-1 to TRBJ2-7; 9 bases agree with TRBD1. The V segment lost 3 bases and the J segment 3 bases; nucleotides outside the gene matches: 7. The germline V gene has CDR1 SGHRS and CDR2 YFSETQ. The CDR3 loop spans 15 amino acids. This CDR3 is CASSSSGTGNYEQYF. In DNA, the CDR3 is TGCGCCAGCAGCTCGTCCGGGACAGGGAACTACGAGCAGTACTTC.

The chain is built from TRBV6-1 and TRBJ2-3; 13 nucleotides align to TRBD2. CDR3 length: 15 residues. Germline trimming cut 6 bases from V and 5 bases from J; bases unmatched to any gene: 5. Germline V CDR1 and CDR2: MNHNS, SASEGT. The CDR3 DNA reads as TGTGCCAGCAGCGGGACTAGCGGGGTGTTAGATACGCAGTATTTT. As protein: CASSGTSGVLDTQYF.

The chain joins TRBV6-5 to TRBJ2-1; 11 bases agree with TRBD2. Looked up from germline, CDR1 is MNHEY and CDR2 is SVGAGI. Unmatched junction bases numbered 3, after V lost 5 bases and J lost 3 bases. The CDR3 length is 15 residues. In DNA form, the CDR3 reads TGTGCCAGCAGTCCTAGCGGGAGGCGCTACAATGAGCAGTTCTTC. This sequence encodes CASSPSGRRYNEQFF.

The gene calls are TRBV7-2 and TRBJ2-1; D possibly corresponds to TRBD2 (6 bases). The ends were cut back, 7 bases at V and 8 bases at J, with 27 bases in the middle. This CDR3 is built from 17 residues. Germline CDR1 and CDR2: SGHTA and FQGNSA. The CDR3 sequence is CASNSIGGLAPFDEQFF. The CDR3 DNA sequence: TGTGCCAGCAACTCTATCGGAGGCCTAGCGCCCTTCGATGAGCAGTTCTTC.

V gene TRBV29-1 combines with J gene TRBJ2-7, with D maybe TRBD1 (6 bases). In germline, CDR1 is SQVTM, CDR2 ANQGSEA. V was clipped by 3 bases and J by 3 bases, with 9 bases between them. CDR3 length: 12 amino acids. The CDR3 DNA reads TGCAGCGTTGAGGGGGCCAACTACGAGCAGTACTTC. Translating it yields CSVEGANYEQYF.

The sample holds a few counts of this clone. V usage is TRBV5-1 and J usage is TRBJ2-7; 7 nucleotides align to TRBD2. Germline CDR1 reads SGHRS; CDR2 reads YFSETQ. The CDR3 is 14 residues long. V shed 5 bases and J 2 bases; nucleotides not matched to a gene: 7. CDR3: CASSTGLDPYEQYF. CDR3 DNA sequence: TGCGCCAGCAGTACCGGACTAGACCCCTACGAGCAGTACTTC.

The chain carries TRBV7-2 and TRBJ2-4; D may be TRBD2 (5 bases). The CDR3 runs 14 residues. The V and J ends lost 5 bases and 2 bases respectively, with 10 bases between them. CDR1 and CDR2 from the germline V gene are SGHTA and FQGNSA. CDR3 DNA sequence: TGTGCCAGCAGCCCCCCGGGGACCAAAAACATTCAGTACTTC. Residues: CASSPPGTKNIQYF.

This clone was observed once. This sequence joins TRBV7-6 and TRBJ2-7, with 8 bases matching TRBD2. The CDR3 is 16 residues long. After removal of 2 bases from V and 3 bases from J, the junction contained 9 bases not matched to a gene. Germline lookup yields CDR1 SGHVS and CDR2 FNYEAQ. CDR3 bases: TGTGCCAGCAGCTTAAGTGTGGCGGGGGGCTTCTACGAGCAGTACTTC. It is translated as CASSLSVAGGFYEQYF. The variable domain in full, with the rest retrieved from reference TRBV7-6 and TRBJ2-7, is GAGVSQSPRYKVTKRGQDVALRCDPISGHVSLYWYRQALGQGPEFLTYFNYEAQQDKSGLPNDRFSAERPEGSISTLTIQRTEQRDSAMYRCASSLSVAGGFYEQYFGPGTRLTVT.

This CDR3 is CASSIGGPNQPQHF. In DNA, the CDR3 is TGTGCCAGTAGTATAGGTGGCCCAAATCAGCCCCAGCATTTT. The chain joins TRBV19 to TRBJ1-5; D is ambiguous. Germline V gene sequence: CDR1 LNHDA, CDR2 SQIVND (reference sequence). The CDR3 has 14 amino acids. Trimming left V 1 base short and J 4 bases short, with 8 bases between.

This clone was seen more than once but under ten times. This sequence joins TRBV4-3 and TRBJ1-3; D ambiguous. Germline CDR1 is LGHNA and CDR2 is YSLEER. Trimming stripped 0 bases from V and 0 bases from J, with 9 bases between. The CDR3 is 16 residues long. The CDR3 bases are TGCGCCAGCAGCCAAGATACGGCTAGCTCTGGAAACACCATATATTTT. Residues: CASSQDTASSGNTIYF.

The chain uses TRBV19 and TRBJ1-1, with 7 bases fitting TRBD1. Looked up from germline, CDR1 is LNHDA and CDR2 is SQIVND (reference sequence). CDR3 size: 14 residues. With 3 bases clipped from V and 8 bases from J, the junction kept 9 bases outside the gene matches. The CDR3 DNA reads TGTGCCAGTAGTATTAAGTCGAGGGGGCCCGAAGCTTTCTTT. It translates to CASSIKSRGPEAFF. Supplemented by reference TRBV19 and TRBJ1-1, the full variable domain reads DGGITQSPKYLFRKEGQNVTLSCEQNLNHDAMYWYRQDPGQGLRLIYYSQIVNDFQKGDIAEGYSVSREKKESFPLTVTSAQKNPTAFYLCASSIKSRGPEAFFGQGTRLTVV.

This chain joins TRBV5-1 and TRBJ2-3; 11 nucleotides match TRBD1. CDR1 is SGHRS, CDR2 YFSETQ, per germline. The junction had 2 bases not matched to a gene; V was cut back by 0 bases and J by 2 bases. The CDR3 covers 16 residues. In DNA form, the CDR3 reads TGCGCCAGCAGCTTGGGTGGACAGGGGGCCACAGATACGCAGTATTTT. Amino acid sequence: CASSLGGQGATDTQYF.

A remark on this clone: Compared with germline, one end of the junction differs, possibly owing to a read error. This chain connects TRBV7-7 to TRBJ2-1, with 9 bases aligning to TRBD2. This CDR3 has 15 amino acids. In germline, CDR1 is SSHAT, CDR2 FNYEAQ (reference sequence). The CDR3 here is CASSPLAGNYNEQFF. CDR3 nucleotide sequence: TGTGCTAGCAGCCCACTAGCGGGTAACTACAATGAGCAGTTCTTC. Supplemented by reference TRBV7-7 and TRBJ2-1, the full variable domain reads GAGVSQSPRYKVTKRGQDVTLRCDPISSHATLYWYQQALGQGPEFLTYFNYEAQPDKSGLPSDRFSAERPEGSISTLTIQRTEQRDSAMYRCASSPLAGNYNEQFFGPGTRLTVL.

J is TRBJ1-4 and V is TRBV27; 7 nucleotides align to TRBD1. Trimming cost V 6 bases and J 3 bases; bases outside gene matches: 4. The CDR3 loop spans 14 amino acids. CDR1 and CDR2 (germline): MNHEY, SMNVEV (reference sequence). The CDR3 nucleotides read TGTGCCAGCAGGCTCGGGACAGCTAATGAAAAACTGTTTTTT. Amino acid sequence: CASRLGTANEKLFF.

V gene TRBV28 combines with J gene TRBJ2-1; 8 bases are a match to TRBD1. The CDR3 covers 13 residues. The V and J ends lost 4 bases and 6 bases, in that order; junction bases with no gene match: 2. CDR1 MDHEN and CDR2 SYDVKM come from the germline V gene. As DNA, the CDR3 is TGTGCCAGCAGTTCCGGACAGGGCAATGAGCAGTTCTTC. Its protein is CASSSGQGNEQFF.

The CDR3 sequence: CASSPPNGQSAGVSGSYTGELFF. The CDR3 DNA follows: TGTGCCAGCTCACCACCGAATGGACAATCGGCAGGGGTGAGCGGGAGTTACACCGGGGAGCTGTTTTTT. V is TRBV18 and J is TRBJ2-2; the match to TRBD2 covers 8 bases. Looked up from germline, CDR1 is KGHSH and CDR2 is LQKENI. V lost 0 bases to trimming and J lost 3 bases; unmatched junction nucleotides: 24. There are 23 residues in the CDR3.

The chain recombines TRBV9 with TRBJ2-1, with 8 positions matching TRBD2. V gave up 4 bases and J gave up 2 bases; unmatched junction bases: 11. Germline V gene sequence: CDR1 SGDLS, CDR2 YYNGEE. The CDR3 loop spans 17 amino acids. CDR3 DNA: TGTGCCAGCAGCTACGGGGGGGCGGTAGGTGCCTACAATGAGCAGTTCTTC. This gives the protein CASSYGGAVGAYNEQFF. Complete variable domain (other parts from reference TRBV9 and TRBJ2-1): DSGVTQTPKHLITATGQRVTLRCSPRSGDLSVYWYQQSLDQGLQFLIQYYNGEERAKGNILERFSAQQFPDLHSELNLSSLELGDSALYFCASSYGGAVGAYNEQFFGPGTRLTVL.

This rearrangement joins TRBV7-2 to TRBJ2-5; D might be TRBD1 (6 bases). The CDR3 sequence is 16 residues long. CDR1 SGHTA and CDR2 FQGNSA come from the germline V gene. The V end lost 4 bases, the J end lost 0 bases, and 15 bases lay between the germline ends. The CDR3 is CASSSGTTEYQETQYF. CDR3 nucleotide sequence: TGTGCCAGCAGCTCGGGGACAACGGAGTACCAAGAGACCCAGTACTTC.

The V gene is TRBV9, the J gene TRBJ1-3; the D gene is possibly TRBD1 (6 bases). The CDR3 sequence is 17 residues long. CDR1 and CDR2 from the germline V gene are SGDLS and YYNGEE. Between the trimmed V and J ends, which lost 3 bases and 7 bases, there was a span of 23 bases. CDR3 DNA sequence: TGTGCCAGCAGCGAGACCCAACAGGGATCCTCCTGGAACACCATATATTTT. It is translated as CASSETQQGSSWNTIYF.

This chain connects TRBV11-1 to TRBJ1-1; D is ambiguous. Germline V gene lookup returns CDR1 SGHAT and CDR2 FQDESV (reference sequence). The CDR3 runs 14 residues. Trimming took 1 base from V and 5 from J, leaving 11 bases between them. The CDR3 reads CASSLDGLETEAFF. For the CDR3, the DNA is TGTGCCAGCAGCTTAGATGGGTTGGAGACTGAAGCTTTCTTT.

The V call is TRBV5-1, the J call TRBJ1-4; TRBD1 matches at 10 bases. Germline-derived CDR1 and CDR2 are SGHRS and YFSETQ. The CDR3 sequence is 20 residues long. V shed 4 bases and J 2 bases; nucleotides not matched to a gene: 17. Here the CDR3 DNA reads TGCGCCAGCAGCCGTATAGTCCGGGACAGGGGACTTCGGACTAATGAAAAACTGTTTTTT. This sequence encodes CASSRIVRDRGLRTNEKLFF.

The chain is built from TRBV6-5 and TRBJ1-3; D possibly corresponds to TRBD1 (5 bases). The CDR3 runs to 15 residues. Trimming took 4 bases from V and 1 from J, leaving 11 bases between them. Germline CDR1 is MNHEY and CDR2 is SVGAGI. The CDR3 is CASSFSRVSGNTIYF. The CDR3, as DNA: TGTGCCAGCAGTTTCTCCAGGGTGTCTGGAAACACCATATATTTT.

The V call is TRBV9, the J call TRBJ1-2; the match to TRBD1 covers 9 bases. This CDR3 has 15 residues. Germline trimming cut 4 bases from V and 7 bases from J; bases unmatched to any gene: 11. The germline V gene has CDR1 SGDLS and CDR2 YYNGEE. CDR3 region: CASSSEGQGSVGYTF. The DNA for the CDR3 is TGTGCCAGCAGCAGCGAGGGACAGGGTTCGGTTGGCTACACCTTC. Together with reference TRBV9 and TRBJ1-2, the CDR3 gives the full variable domain: DSGVTQTPKHLITATGQRVTLRCSPRSGDLSVYWYQQSLDQGLQFLIQYYNGEERAKGNILERFSAQQFPDLHSELNLSSLELGDSALYFCASSSEGQGSVGYTFGSGTRLTVV.

The chain has TRBV10-3 and TRBJ2-5, with 8 bases that match TRBD2. Germline CDR1 and CDR2: ENHRY and SYGVKD. The CDR3 has 16 amino acids. Trimming at V came to 3 bases and at J to 4 bases, leaving 10 bases not matched to a gene. CDR3 sequence: CAISDRSGGETETQYF. CDR3 bases: TGTGCCATCAGTGACCGCTCCGGGGGGGAGACAGAGACCCAGTACTTC.

The chain combines TRBV12-5 with TRBJ2-1, with a tentative D call TRBD1 (5 bases). The V end lost 7 bases, the J end lost 2 bases, and 15 bases lay between the germline ends. The CDR3 is made up of 15 amino acids. Germline V CDR1 and CDR2: LGHNT, FRNRAP. This CDR3 is CASALRTITYNEQFF. The CDR3 DNA reads TGTGCTAGTGCTCTCCGGACAATTACCTACAATGAGCAGTTCTTC.

This clone was seen more than once but under ten times. The chain joins TRBV6-6 to TRBJ2-2; 7 nucleotides agree with TRBD1. The CDR3 spans 14 residues. The V gene's germline CDR1 is MNHNY and CDR2 SVGAGI (reference sequence). V lost 6 bases, J lost 0 bases, and 1 base stayed unmatched. In DNA form, the CDR3 reads TGTGCCAGCAGCGACAGGGCGAACACCGGGGAGCTGTTTTTT. Amino acids: CASSDRANTGELFF.